These T cell receptor beta chains were read from a single sample in a study of blood T cell repertoires in COVID-19. Profiling relied on immunoSEQ multiplex PCR, and the TCRdb table lists in-frame clones only, not all of them. The data show 220,000 or so clones, approximately 82% seen once. Sequencing input: peripheral blood. The source is a woman of 80 years or more with acute or convalescent COVID-19. CDR3s include the opening cysteine and the closing phenylalanine or tryptophan. A D gene is named only where the DNA matches it firmly. Clone size is not always given. Where it is, it says once, few, many or a class for expanded clones.

J gene: TRBJ1-6
D gene: NA
clone size: few
V gene: TRBV9
CDR3 protein: CASSAETGYNSPLHF
CDR3 DNA: TGTGCCAGCAGCGCCGAGACAGGATATAATTCACCCCTCCACTTT

J gene: TRBJ1-6
D gene: TRBD1
clone size: NA
V gene: TRBV28
CDR3 protein: CASSTGQSSYNSPLHF
CDR3 DNA: TGTGCCAGCAGTACGGGACAGAGCTCCTATAATTCACCCCTCCACTTT

J gene: TRBJ2-3
D gene: TRBD2
clone size: once
V gene: TRBV6-2/TRBV6-3
CDR3 protein: CASSYSASGGDSTDTQYF
CDR3 DNA: TGTGCCAGCAGTTACTCCGCTAGCGGGGGCGACAGCACAGATACGCAGTATTTT

J gene: TRBJ1-1
D gene: NA
clone size: NA
V gene: TRBV6-5
CDR3 protein: CASSFGRDTEAFF
CDR3 DNA: TGTGCCAGCAGTTTCGGGAGGGACACTGAAGCTTTCTTT

J gene: TRBJ2-5
D gene: NA
clone size: NA
V gene: TRBV11-3
CDR3 protein: CASSLQTTGETQYF
CDR3 DNA: TGTGCCAGCAGCTTGCAAACTACGGGGGAGACCCAGTACTTC

J gene: TRBJ1-2
D gene: TRBD1
clone size: NA
V gene: TRBV11-2
CDR3 protein: CASSPVGGQGALNYGYTF
CDR3 DNA: TGTGCCAGCAGCCCCGTCGGAGGACAGGGGGCCCTCAACTATGGCTACACCTTC

J gene: TRBJ2-5
D gene: NA
clone size: NA
V gene: TRBV7-2
CDR3 protein: CASSGGAGRETQYF
CDR3 DNA: TGTGCCAGCAGCGGGGGGGCAGGAAGGGAGACCCAGTACTTC

J gene: TRBJ2-2
D gene: TRBD2
clone size: NA
V gene: TRBV19
CDR3 protein: CASRVGTSGGANTGELFF
CDR3 DNA: TGTGCCAGTAGGGTTGGGACTAGCGGGGGGGCGAACACCGGGGAGCTGTTTTTT

J gene: TRBJ2-1
D gene: NA
clone size: NA
V gene: TRBV5-1
CDR3 protein: CASSLESPSYNEQFF
CDR3 DNA: TGCGCCAGCAGCTTGGAAAGCCCCTCCTACAATGAGCAGTTCTTC

J gene: TRBJ2-4
D gene: NA
clone size: NA
V gene: TRBV2
CDR3 protein: CASTPLRSGGNIQYF
CDR3 DNA: TGTGCCAGCACCCCATTGAGGTCAGGGGGGAACATTCAGTACTTC

J gene: TRBJ1-2
D gene: NA
clone size: NA
V gene: TRBV10-3
CDR3 protein: CAISGQLYGYTF
CDR3 DNA: TGTGCCATCAGTGGACAGTTATATGGCTACACCTTC

J gene: TRBJ1-1
D gene: TRBD1
clone size: NA
V gene: TRBV7-2
CDR3 protein: CASSFDRGDTEAFF
CDR3 DNA: TGTGCCAGCAGCTTCGACAGGGGGGACACTGAAGCTTTCTTT

J gene: TRBJ1-5
D gene: NA
clone size: NA
V gene: TRBV15
CDR3 protein: CATSREVGRGQPQHF
CDR3 DNA: TGTGCCACCAGCAGAGAGGTGGGGCGTGGCCAGCCCCAGCATTTT

J gene: TRBJ1-1
D gene: NA
clone size: NA
V gene: TRBV3-1/TRBV3-2
CDR3 protein: CASSLVNTEAFF
CDR3 DNA: TGTGCCAGCAGCTTAGTGAACACTGAAGCTTTCTTT

J gene: TRBJ2-3
D gene: NA
clone size: NA
V gene: TRBV18
CDR3 protein: CASSKMGGASTDTQYF
CDR3 DNA: TGTGCCAGCTCCAAAATGGGGGGGGCGAGCACAGATACGCAGTATTTT

J gene: TRBJ2-2
D gene: NA
clone size: NA
V gene: TRBV5-4
CDR3 protein: CASSLQGPNTGELFF
CDR3 DNA: TGTGCCAGCAGCTTGCAGGGTCCGAACACCGGGGAGCTGTTTTTT